This T cell receptor beta chain came from a study of human T cells and chemical hapten exposure. The CDR3 totals 12 residues. The V gene lost 3 bases and the J gene lost 6 bases, with 11 bases spanning the gap. Per the germline V gene, CDR1 is SQVTM and CDR2 is ANQGSEA. Stated time point: patch test 2, 6 weeks after DPC sensitization. Treatment reported: therapeutic diphenylcyclopropenone sensitization with weekly scalp DPC. TCRdb used MiXCR to reprocess the RACE reads, holding one entry per CDR3 protein. The table lists roughly 380,000 distinct CDR3 sequences, under 6.5% of them singletons. This rearrangement joins TRBV29-1 to TRBJ1-2, with D tentatively TRBD1 (6 bases). This sequence originates from a young woman with alopecia areata. Some clones in this sample may be carry-over from other donors' samples. The source was whole blood, collected in connection with sensitization to the hapten diphenylcyclopropenone (DPC). CDR3 loop: CSVDVQGHGYTF. The CDR3, as DNA: TGCAGCGTTGACGTACAGGGACATGGCTACACCTTC.